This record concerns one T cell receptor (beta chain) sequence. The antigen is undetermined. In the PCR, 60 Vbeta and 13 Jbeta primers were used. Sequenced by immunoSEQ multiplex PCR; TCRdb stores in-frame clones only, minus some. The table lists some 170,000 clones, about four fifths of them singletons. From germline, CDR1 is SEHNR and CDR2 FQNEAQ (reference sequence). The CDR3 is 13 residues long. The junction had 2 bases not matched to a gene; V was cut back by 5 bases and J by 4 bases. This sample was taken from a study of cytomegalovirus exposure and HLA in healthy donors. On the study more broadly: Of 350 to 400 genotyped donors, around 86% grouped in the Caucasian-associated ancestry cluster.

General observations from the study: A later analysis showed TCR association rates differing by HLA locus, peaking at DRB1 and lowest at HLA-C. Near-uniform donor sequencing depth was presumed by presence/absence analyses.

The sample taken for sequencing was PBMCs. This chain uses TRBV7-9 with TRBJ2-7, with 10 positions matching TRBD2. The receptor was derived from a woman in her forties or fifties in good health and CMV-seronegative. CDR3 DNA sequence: TGTGCCAGCAGCCCTAGCGGGAGTTACGAGCAGTACTTC. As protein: CASSPSGSYEQYF. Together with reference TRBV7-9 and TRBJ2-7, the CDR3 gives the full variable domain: DTGVSQNPRHKITKRGQNVTFRCDPISEHNRLYWYRQTLGQGPEFLTYFQNEAQLEKSRLLSDRFSAERPKGSFSTLEIQRTEQGDSAMYLCASSPSGSYEQYFGPGTRLTVT.